The sequence of this T cell receptor (beta chain) was determined in a study of T-cell memory formation after mild COVID-19. The germline gives CDR1 SGHTA, CDR2 FQGTGA. The CDR3 length is 14 residues. Trimming cost V 5 bases and J 4 bases; bases outside gene matches: 4. TCRdb itself ran the 5' RACE reads through MiXCR, one entry per CDR3 protein. The sample carries 57,000 or so distinct CDR3 sequences, about a tenth recorded once. The receptor was derived from a man aged 18 to 35 who had mild COVID-19 (a few samples of this study predate the infection). Cell type and time point are not known. This rearrangement joins TRBV7-3 to TRBJ2-2, with TRBD2 identical over 7 bases. Sequencing input: PBMCs or a T cell subset sorted from them (not recorded which). CDR3 sequence reads: CASSPGEGTGELFF. DNA of the CDR3: TGTGCCAGCAGCCCCGGGGAGGGCACCGGGGAGCTGTTTTTT.